This TCR beta chain was captured in a study of T cells in localized non-small cell lung cancer. Study results and limitations: Adjacent lung had a median around 50 of the 100 largest tumor clones. Elevated blood T cell density was associated with longer overall survival. The greatest T cell clonality was found in uninvolved adjacent lung (higher than in tumor).

Assay used: immunoSEQ multiplex PCR; TCRdb lists only in-frame clones, some missing. Here the sample spans about 12,000 clones, just over 85% being singletons. About this clone itself: Its specificity is unknown.

Trimming removed 3 bases from V and 4 bases from J; junction bases left unmatched: 4. Germline V gives CDR1 LNHDA, CDR2 SQIVND (reference sequence). This CDR3 is 15 amino acids long. The receptor was derived from a male donor older than 55 with stage III lung adenocarcinoma. The chain is built from TRBV19 and TRBJ2-7, with 12 bases that match TRBD2. The source was peripheral blood, collected before any cancer treatment. The CDR3 spells CASSIAGTSGYEQYF. CDR3 coding DNA: TGTGCCAGTAGTATCGCCGGGACTAGCGGGTACGAGCAGTACTTC.